This record covers a single T cell receptor (beta chain). What this receptor recognizes is not known. Per-base quality was not reported, and no clone a single base away is much larger than it. These data originate in a study of blood T cell repertoires in COVID-19 (dated by TCRdb to about 2020). At the level of the whole study: Samples from collaborators originated in the United States, Italy and Spain and spanned both the acute and convalescent phases of COVID-19. The prospective study material was composed of cDNA or gDNA derived from T cells, B-cell-depleted T cells, or PBMCs. The dataset comprised deeply sampled blood TCRbeta repertoires from subjects exposed to, actively infected with, or recovered from COVID-19. The repertoires were made available in a free public database intended to serve as a resource for research on the immune response to SARS-CoV-2. Samples came from the ongoing ImmuneRACE study (first 160 participants) plus 1,254 subjects from 6 global collaborators. A de-identified subject ID, COVID-19 status, age in years and sex were almost always included in the sample metadata. Where available, HLA class I and class II types were obtained from metadata supplied by the sample provider rather than from assay-based typing.

Each collaborating institution followed its own protocols to collect whole blood in K2EDTA tubes. For TCRbeta analysis, collaborators shipped samples in one of three forms: frozen whole blood, isolated PBMCs, or DNA extracted from either of those sample types. Taken from cysteine to phenylalanine, the CDR3 has 17 residues. Only the CDR3 portion is preserved as DNA: 51 bases, with reading frame beginning at the first base. From the germline V gene, CDR1 is SGHVS and CDR2 is FQNEAQ. Compared with germline, V lacks 4 bases and J lacks 1 base; bases without a gene match: 1. Results the study describes overall, beyond this receptor: The quantity of clinical and demographic metadata differed by source and by participant and was supplied without curation.

TCRbeta CDR3 regions were amplified from genomic DNA using the immunoSEQ Assay, a bias-controlled multiplex PCR. Per the source publication's procedure: Within the assay, amplification of reference gene primers was used to estimate how many nucleated cells each sample contained. Sequence reads were collapsed and filtered to measure the absolute abundance of every unique TCRbeta CDR3 rearrangement. For each sample, productive Simpson clonality was calculated as the square root of Simpson's diversity index over productive rearrangements. TCRdb carries this immuneACCESS record with in-frame sequences only. Its versions omit some clonotypes, under half of them owing to an unresolved V gene in the studies checked, with the rest unexplained. The V and J calls and clone size are taken from that table; D and trimming were inferred from the DNA. Counted in this sample were 90,000 or so clones; more than 75% of them appeared once. The top ten clones comprise approximately 24% of the sample.

Sequenced sample: peripheral blood. The receptor was isolated from a human donor in a cohort sampled during active COVID-19. This receptor chain uses TRBV7-8 and TRBJ2-2, and 15 junctional nucleotides match TRBD2. The DNA sequence is TGTGCCAGCAGCTCGGGACTAGCGGGGGGGAACACCGGGGAGCTGTTTTTT. This is translated as CASSSGLAGGNTGELFF.